This TCR beta chain was obtained from a study of T cells in Graves' hyperthyroidism and ophthalmopathy. Points from the study as a whole: Ophthalmopathy, which appeared later, was predicted by the model a median approximately 6.7 months before onset.

Amplification targeted TCR beta CDR3 regions from RNA transcripts. The HTBI primer set served for first-round RT-PCR of the TCR CDR3. TCRdb reprocessed the multiplex PCR reads via MiXCR and lists one record per CDR3 protein. The sample gives a few hundred thousand distinct CDR3 sequences, 15% of which show up once; around a third is in the top ten. CDR3 length: 14 amino acids. Germline V gives CDR1 SGHKS, CDR2 YYEKEE (reference sequence). The ends lost 4 bases at V and 6 bases at J; junction bases unmatched: 5. Graves' hyperthyroidism showing no ophthalmopathy progression within 18 months was considered stable. Clinicians diagnosed patients from clinical symptoms, serum thyroxine and TRAb, thyroid ultrasound and orbital computed tomography. Comment on this clonotype: Its antigen is unknown.

The chain links TRBV5-5 to TRBJ2-7; 12 nucleotides align to TRBD1. The specimen was blood. This sequence was found in a woman aged 25 to 39 with Graves' hyperthyroidism. The CDR3, as DNA: TGTGCCAGCAGCGCGGGACAGGGGGCGGCCGAGCAGTACTTC. Translation gives CASSAGQGAAEQYF.